This T cell receptor (beta chain) is drawn from a study of T cell responses to AZD1222 COVID-19 vaccine. Study-wide findings and caveats: Rises in breadth and depth of Spike-specific TCRs came after two AZD1222 doses. It should be noted that donors were predominantly white British and more often female, and clonal diversity was possibly underestimated. CD4 TCRs associated with vaccination spanned spike, dominating at 160-218 and 743-854.

Libraries were prepared by immunoSEQ multiplex PCR; TCRdb keeps only in-frame clonotypes and omits some of them. The sample yields about 140,000 clones, 70% to 90% seen once. Regarding this clone: The antigen is undetermined.

The CDR3 is made up of 14 amino acids. In germline, CDR1 is SGHTA, CDR2 FQGNSA. Trimming took off 7 bases at V and 2 bases at J, with 15 bases between the two ends. This chain joins TRBV7-2 and TRBJ2-7; a weak D match, TRBD2 (6 bases). The sequence derives from an adult in good health. The sequencing used peripheral blood, collected on day 0 of AZD1222 vaccination. In DNA, the CDR3 is TGTGCCAGCAACCCTCGATGGGGGGCCTACGAGCAGTACTTC. This gives the protein CASNPRWGAYEQYF.